These 15 T cell receptor beta chains were sequenced from one sample in a study of blood T cells in healthy people across ages. The use of a sample-barcoded 5' primer and a J-beta primer mix characterized a second PCR of roughly 7 to 12 cycles. MiXCR, run by TCRdb on the 5' RACE reads, gives a single entry per CDR3 protein. This sample has roughly 700,000 distinct CDR3 sequences, with around 49% found just once. Sequenced sample: blood. The source is a woman aged 55-75 years in good health.

Only a few counts were recorded for this clonotype. The chain combines TRBV7-2 with TRBJ2-5; possibly TRBD2 for D (6 bases). Germline V CDR1 and CDR2: SGHTA, FQGNSA. The CDR3 runs to 14 residues. Trimming left V 4 bases short and J 4 bases short, with 13 bases between. In nucleotides, the CDR3 is TGTGCCAGCAGCTCCCGCGGAGGGAGAGAGACCCAGTACTTC. It is translated as CASSSRGGRETQYF. Drawing the rest from reference TRBV7-2 and TRBJ2-5, the complete variable domain is GAGVSQSPSNKVTEKGKDVELRCDPISGHTALYWYRQSLGQGLEFLIYFQGNSAPDKSGLPSDRFSAERTGGSVSTLTIQRTQQEDSAVYLCASSSRGGRETQYFGPGTRLLVL.

This chain links TRBV20-1 with TRBJ1-1; possibly TRBD1 for D (6 bases). Trimming pared 0 bases from V and 11 bases from J, leaving 19 bases between. CDR1 is DFQATT, CDR2 SNEGSKA, per germline (reference sequence). The CDR3 is made up of 14 amino acids. CDR3 in DNA: TGCAGTGCTAGAGATGGGACAATCACAGAGATGGCTTTCTTT. It yields the protein CSARDGTITEMAFF.

This clonotype was counted at least ten times. The chain carries TRBV5-1 and TRBJ2-1; 7 bases match TRBD2. The CDR3 loop spans 16 amino acids. Germline-derived CDR1 and CDR2 are SGHRS and YFSETQ. V was pared by 0 bases and J by 0 bases, with 3 bases of the junction left unmatched. The CDR3 DNA sequence: TGCGCCAGCAGCTTGGAAACGGGGGGCTCCTACAATGAGCAGTTCTTC. Translation: CASSLETGGSYNEQFF.

This clonotype has just a few counts. The rearrangement uses TRBV21-1 and TRBJ2-7. TRBV21-1 is described as a pseudogene. The CDR3 is made up of 13 amino acids. The CDR3 region has the DNA TGTGCCAGCAGCAAAAGCTCCTCCTACGAGCAGTACTTC. Translated: CASSKSSSYEQYF.

The chain combines TRBV3-1 with TRBJ2-1; 7 bases match TRBD2. Germline lookup yields CDR1 LGHDT and CDR2 YNNKEL (reference sequence). J gave up 8 bases and V 2 bases, and 3 bases lay outside the gene matches. The CDR3 spans 13 residues. For the CDR3, the DNA is TGTGCCAGCAGCCAACTAGCGGCCCATGAGCAGTTCTTC. Its protein product is CASSQLAAHEQFF.

As DNA, the CDR3 is TGTGCCAGCAGCTACCAAACTGAGCAGTTCTTC. The encoded protein is CASSYQTEQFF. The chain recombines TRBV2 with TRBJ2-1; no clear D. From germline, CDR1 is SNHLY and CDR2 FYNNEI. Trimming pared 6 bases from V and 9 bases from J, leaving 9 bases between. This CDR3 spans 11 amino acids.

The chain has TRBV6-8 and TRBJ2-7; 9 nucleotides align to TRBD2. V shed 6 bases and J 7 bases; nucleotides not matched to a gene: 25. Germline lookup yields CDR1 MNHGY and CDR2 SAAAGT. This CDR3 spans 19 amino acids. As DNA, the CDR3 is TGTGCCAGCAGCCACTCAAAACTTAGCGGGAGCCCACTCTACAATGAGCAGTACTTC. Translated: CASSHSKLSGSPLYNEQYF.

The chain joins TRBV5-6 to TRBJ1-2; D is unresolved. There are 15 residues in the CDR3. Germline V gene data show CDR1 as SGHDT and CDR2 as YYEEEE. The ends were cut back, 3 bases at V and 3 bases at J, with 15 bases in the middle. The CDR3 sequence: CASSWWGIRDYGYTF. The CDR3 bases are TGTGCCAGCAGCTGGTGGGGTATCAGAGACTATGGCTACACCTTC.

The J gene is TRBJ2-5, the V gene TRBV5-1, with TRBD1 as a possible D gene (7 bases). Germline CDR1 SGHRS, CDR2 YFSETQ. This CDR3 spans 14 amino acids. V shed 7 bases and J shed 5 bases, with 18 bases lying between them. Here the CDR3 reads CASSLDPGGETQYF. CDR3 nucleotide sequence: TGCGCCAGCTCCTTGGACCCAGGGGGGGAGACCCAGTACTTC.

The rearrangement links TRBV29-1 to TRBJ1-5; 8 bases align to TRBD1. J gave up 4 bases and V 6 bases, and 5 bases lay outside the gene matches. Germline CDR1 reads SQVTM; CDR2 reads ANQGSEA. The CDR3 has 13 amino acids. CDR3 DNA: TGCAGCGTCTCAGGGGGCCGGAATCAGCCCCAGCATTTT. Translating gives CSVSGGRNQPQHF.

The chain has TRBV10-3 and TRBJ2-7; 9 nucleotides line up with TRBD1. Looked up from germline, CDR1 is ENHRY and CDR2 is SYGVKD. V shed 11 bases and J 2 bases; nucleotides not matched to a gene: 10. The CDR3 covers 14 residues. The CDR3 region is CAASEQGAPYEQYF. DNA for the CDR3: TGTGCCGCGTCGGAACAGGGGGCCCCCTACGAGCAGTACTTC.

The chain links TRBV20-1 to TRBJ1-2; TRBD1 matches at 11 bases. CDR1 DFQATT and CDR2 SNEGSKA come from the germline V gene (reference sequence). The junction had 11 bases not matched to a gene; V was cut back by 3 bases and J by 5 bases. This CDR3 contains 16 residues. CDR3: CSARRDRGKVDYGYTF. Here the CDR3 DNA reads TGCAGTGCTAGGCGGGACAGGGGGAAAGTTGATTATGGCTACACCTTC.

The chain recombines TRBV19 with TRBJ2-7; D gene unclear. The V gene's germline CDR1 is LNHDA and CDR2 SQIVND (reference sequence). The CDR3 extends over 13 amino acids. The V gene lost 3 bases and the J gene lost 5 bases, with 11 bases spanning the gap. CDR3 sequence (DNA): TGTGCCAGTAGTATTGGCAGGCAGCACGAGCAGTACTTC. Its protein product is CASSIGRQHEQYF.

The chain recombines TRBV5-1 with TRBJ1-6; the D gene is possibly TRBD1 (6 bases). This CDR3 comprises 16 residues. Germline V gives CDR1 SGHRS, CDR2 YFSETQ. Trimming left V 1 base short and J 11 bases short, with 19 bases between. The CDR3 DNA reads TGCGCCAGCAGCTTGAGAGGGGGTGAAGGTGAAGCACCCCTCCACTTT. This sequence encodes CASSLRGGEGEAPLHF.

The rearrangement links TRBV24-1 to TRBJ2-1; no definite D call. V shed 4 bases and J shed 2 bases, with 11 bases lying between them. The length of the CDR3 is 15 residues. The germline gives CDR1 KGHDR, CDR2 SFDVKD. For the CDR3, the DNA is TGTGCCACCAGTGACCGCCCGTCAGCCTACAATGAGCAGTTCTTC. Protein product: CATSDRPSAYNEQFF.